This TCR beta chain is from a study of spatial heterogeneity in lung cancer. The sample's time point: sample taken at primary tumor resection. Whole RNA came from tumor, nontumor lung or frozen PBMC and was sequenced without being sorted. This clonotype was found many times. MiXCR was run by TCRdb on the 5' RACE reads, yielding one entry per CDR3 protein. This sample has roughly 40,000 distinct CDR3 sequences, with about 6.5% found just once. V gave up 0 bases and J gave up 3 bases; unmatched junction bases: 0. CDR3 size: 15 residues. The germline CDR1 and CDR2 sequences are LGHNA and YNFKEQ. The V and J genes are TRBV4-2 and TRBJ2-3, with TRBD2 matching 10 bases. Source: PBMCs, taken at surgery. This clonotype was obtained from a female donor with early-stage non-small cell lung cancer. CDR3 loop: CASSQEAGGTDTQYF. Written as DNA, the CDR3 is TGTGCCAGCAGCCAAGAAGCGGGGGGGACAGATACGCAGTATTTT.